This T cell receptor (beta chain) appears in the sequencing data of a study of Ad26.COV2.S vaccination and SARS-CoV-2 variants. Produced via immunoSEQ multiplex PCR; TCRdb's table is partial and in-frame only. The profile shows 300,000 to 400,000 clones, roughly 91% of them singletons. Treatment of the sample: roughly 18 received Ad26.COV2.S at low or high dose, single or two shots; about 5 received placebo; per-sample allocation not given. The samples were gathered on day 63 after the first injection of vaccine or placebo. The receptor comes from a person aged 18-65 years who received the Ad26.COV2.S COVID-19 vaccine or a placebo. The sequenced sample was peripheral blood, obtained in a trial of Ad26.COV2.S vaccine versus placebo.

CDR3: CASRWGRADNQPQHF. CDR3 sequence (DNA): TGTGCCAGCAGATGGGGCAGGGCAGACAATCAGCCCCAGCATTTT. The rearrangement joins TRBV6-5 to TRBJ1-5, with D possibly TRBD1 on 5 matching bases. From germline, CDR1 is MNHEY and CDR2 SVGAGI. Trimming cost V 6 bases and J 3 bases, with 15 bases left between them. The CDR3 runs 15 residues.